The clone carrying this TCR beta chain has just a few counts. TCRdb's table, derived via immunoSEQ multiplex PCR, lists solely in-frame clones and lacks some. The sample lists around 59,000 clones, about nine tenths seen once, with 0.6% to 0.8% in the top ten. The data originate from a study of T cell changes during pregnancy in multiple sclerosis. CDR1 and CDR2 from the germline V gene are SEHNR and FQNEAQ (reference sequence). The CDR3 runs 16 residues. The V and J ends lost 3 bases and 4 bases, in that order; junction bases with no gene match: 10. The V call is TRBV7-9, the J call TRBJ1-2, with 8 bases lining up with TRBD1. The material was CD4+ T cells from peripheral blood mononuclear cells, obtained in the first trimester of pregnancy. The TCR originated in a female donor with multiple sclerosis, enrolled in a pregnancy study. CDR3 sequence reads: CASSLEPRGRVYGYTF. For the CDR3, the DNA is TGTGCCAGCAGCTTGGAGCCCAGGGGGCGCGTCTATGGCTACACCTTC.